Following are 7 T cell receptor beta chains from one sample sequenced in a study of cytomegalovirus exposure and HLA in healthy donors. The PCR used 60 Vbeta and 13 Jbeta primers. Repertoires were generated with immunoSEQ multiplex PCR, while TCRdb's copy carries only in-frame clones and drops some. Of about 110,000 clones in the sample, about 70% were seen once. Sample: PBMCs. The source is a woman aged 25 to 39 in good health and CMV-seronegative.

The chain couples TRBV10-2 to TRBJ1-2; 8 bases match TRBD1. The CDR3 has 14 amino acids. V lost 5 bases, J lost 8 bases, and 10 bases stayed unmatched. Germline V CDR1 and CDR2: WSHSY, SAAADI. CDR3 coding DNA: TGCGCCAGCAGTTACGACAGGGGAACGGGCGGCTACACCTTC. Protein sequence: CASSYDRGTGGYTF.

The chain links TRBV5-1 to TRBJ1-2; D gene unclear. The V gene lost 1 base and the J gene lost 3 bases, with 10 bases spanning the gap. Germline V gene sequence: CDR1 SGHRS, CDR2 YFSETQ. The CDR3 covers 14 residues. The CDR3 loop is CASSLTGDDYGYTF. As DNA, the CDR3 is TGCGCCAGCAGCTTGACGGGAGACGACTATGGCTACACCTTC.

In this sample, this clone turned up a few times. This rearrangement joins TRBV6-5 to TRBJ1-5; a possible D gene is TRBD1 (5 bases). Germline lookup yields CDR1 MNHEY and CDR2 SVGAGI. Trimming pared 7 bases from V and 6 bases from J, leaving 16 bases between. This CDR3 comprises 14 residues. As DNA, the CDR3 is TGTGCCAGCAAAGATGGGGGAGGGAGTCAGCCCCAGCATTTT. Translating it yields CASKDGGGSQPQHF.

Concerning this clone itself: Compared with germline, one end of the junction differs, possibly owing to a read error. V gene TRBV6-4 combines with J gene TRBJ2-3; D unclear. CDR3 length equals 9 residues. Germline V CDR1 and CDR2: MRHNA, SNTAGT. CDR3 in amino acids: CAGKRYAVF. The CDR3 DNA follows: TGTGCCGGCAAGCGATACGCAGTATTT.

V is TRBV11-3 and J is TRBJ2-7, with TRBD1 matching over 7 bases. Unmatched junction bases numbered 10, after V lost 5 bases and J lost 6 bases. Germline-derived CDR1 and CDR2 are SGHNT and YENEEA. The CDR3 contains 14 residues. CDR3 residues: CASSATGTVGEQYF. CDR3 DNA: TGTGCCAGCAGCGCAACCGGGACAGTAGGCGAGCAGTACTTC.

J is TRBJ1-6 and V is TRBV7-9; D gene unclear. CDR1 and CDR2 from the germline V gene are SEHNR and FQNEAQ (reference sequence). The CDR3 loop spans 14 amino acids. V was trimmed by 9 bases and J by 5 bases, leaving 14 bases between them. CDR3 amino acids: CASIRSGHNSPLHF. CDR3 DNA sequence: TGTGCCAGTATTCGTAGTGGGCATAATTCACCCCTCCACTTT.

The V gene is TRBV15, the J gene TRBJ2-3; the match to TRBD2 covers 11 bases. With 9 bases clipped from V and 0 bases from J, the junction kept 5 bases outside the gene matches. Germline CDR1 is LNHNV and CDR2 is YYDKDF (reference sequence). This CDR3 spans 15 amino acids. CDR3 sequence (DNA): TGTGCCACTTCTAGCGGGGGGCTCAGCACAGATACGCAGTATTTT. Protein product: CATSSGGLSTDTQYF.